Each of the 16 T cell receptor beta chains below was sequenced from the same sample in a study of blood T cell repertoires in COVID-19 (dated by TCRdb to about 2020). The library came from the immunoSEQ multiplex PCR assay. The table was pulled from immuneACCESS by TCRdb, which kept in-frame rearrangements only. Such tables lose some clones; where checked, under half of the loss comes from unresolved V genes, and the rest has no known cause. In this sample the table shows 250,000 to 350,000 clones, approximately 90% of which occur a single time. The biggest ten clones account for 6% of the sample. Sequencing was performed on PBMCs or T cells enriched from blood (not recorded which). These receptors were obtained from a middle-aged woman who had recovered from COVID-19.

This chain connects TRBV19 to TRBJ1-5; D is perhaps TRBD1 (5 bases). Trimming left V 6 bases short and J 0 bases short, with 15 bases between. This CDR3 has 16 amino acids. The V gene's germline CDR1 is LNHDA and CDR2 SQIVND (reference sequence). CDR3 in amino acids: CASSPMGGNSNQPQHF. In DNA form, the CDR3 reads TGTGCCAGTAGCCCTATGGGGGGGAATAGCAATCAGCCCCAGCATTTT. Full variable domain (missing parts from reference TRBV19 and TRBJ1-5): DGGITQSPKYLFRKEGQNVTLSCEQNLNHDAMYWYRQDPGQGLRLIYYSQIVNDFQKGDIAEGYSVSREKKESFPLTVTSAQKNPTAFYLCASSPMGGNSNQPQHFGDGTRLSIL.

The chain combines TRBV9 with TRBJ2-1; TRBD2 might be the D (5 bases). Trimming left V 3 bases short and J 0 bases short, with 13 bases between. Germline V gene sequence: CDR1 SGDLS, CDR2 YYNGEE. The CDR3 consists of 16 residues. The CDR3 here is CASSAQDWSSYNEQFF. DNA for the CDR3: TGTGCCAGCAGCGCCCAGGACTGGAGCTCCTACAATGAGCAGTTCTTC.

The gene calls are TRBV28 and TRBJ1-4; D remains unclear. V was pared by 3 bases and J by 8 bases, with 7 bases between. Germline lookup yields CDR1 MDHEN and CDR2 SYDVKM. The CDR3 sequence is 12 residues long. The CDR3 sequence is CASSFEGEKLFF. The CDR3 DNA is TGTGCCAGCAGTTTTGAGGGAGAAAAACTGTTTTTT.

This clone was counted once. The V and J genes are TRBV7-2 and TRBJ2-1; D gene unclear. Germline CDR1 SGHTA, CDR2 FQGNSA. V gave up 5 bases and J gave up 3 bases, with 8 bases separating them. The CDR3 loop spans 13 amino acids. The CDR3 spells CASSPAVYNEQFF. The CDR3, as DNA: TGTGCCAGCAGCCCCGCGGTCTACAATGAGCAGTTCTTC.

V and J are TRBV20-1 and TRBJ1-5, with D perhaps matching TRBD1 (5 bases). The germline V and J ends were trimmed by 3 bases and 0 bases, with 15 bases remaining between them. The germline CDR1 and CDR2 sequences are DFQATT and SNEGSKA (reference sequence). The CDR3 spans 16 residues. Here the CDR3 reads CSASGRTPYSNQPQHF. As DNA, the CDR3 is TGCAGTGCTAGTGGGCGGACACCTTATAGCAATCAGCCCCAGCATTTT.

This chain joins TRBV4-3 and TRBJ2-6, with a tentative D call TRBD1 (6 bases). The CDR3 is made up of 17 amino acids. Germline V CDR1 and CDR2: LGHNA, YSLEER. Trimming shortened V by 5 bases and J by 2 bases, and 16 bases separated the two germline ends. As DNA, the CDR3 is TGCGCCAGCAGCTCCCGAGCCCGGGACACTGGGGCCAACGTCCTGACTTTC. It encodes CASSSRARDTGANVLTF.

The chain carries TRBV19 and TRBJ1-2, with TRBD1 matching over 7 bases. V was clipped by 7 bases and J by 3 bases; unmatched bases: 2. Germline loops: CDR1 LNHDA, CDR2 SQIVND (reference sequence). This CDR3 spans 12 amino acids. CDR3 region: CASTTGDYGYTF. In DNA form, the CDR3 reads TGTGCCAGTACAACAGGGGACTATGGCTACACCTTC.

The rearrangement links TRBV20-1 to TRBJ1-1, with a tentative D call TRBD1 (5 bases). This CDR3 is 11 amino acids long. Trimming left V 6 bases short and J 12 bases short, with 17 bases between. CDR1 and CDR2 (germline): DFQATT, SNEGSKA (reference sequence). The CDR3 coding sequence is TGCAGTGCACTAAGGGATGACAGTCCTTTCTTT. Translated: CSALRDDSPFF.

The chain employs TRBV20-1 and TRBJ1-1, with 9 bases aligning to TRBD1. The CDR3 totals 16 residues. Germline-derived CDR1 and CDR2 are DFQATT and SNEGSKA (reference sequence). V dropped 3 bases and J dropped 3; count of bases not matched to a gene: 11. The CDR3 loop is CSASAGAQGADTEAFF. CDR3 coding DNA: TGCAGTGCTAGTGCTGGTGCACAGGGGGCGGACACTGAAGCTTTCTTT.

The J gene is TRBJ1-1, the V gene TRBV6-5, with D hard to call. Germline V gene data show CDR1 as MNHEY and CDR2 as SVGAGI. The ends were cut back, 4 bases at V and 4 bases at J, with 4 bases in the middle. CDR3 length equals 11 residues. DNA of the CDR3: TGTGCCAGCAGTTTATTCACTGAAGCTTTCTTT. Residues: CASSLFTEAFF.

The rearrangement uses TRBV29-1 and TRBJ2-1, with 10 bases lining up with TRBD2. Germline V CDR1 and CDR2: SQVTM, ANQGSEA. The ends lost 5 bases at V and 7 bases at J; junction bases unmatched: 14. This CDR3 spans 16 amino acids. The CDR3 region is CSVSGGLSSGGNEQFF. CDR3 nucleotides: TGCAGCGTTTCGGGAGGGCTCTCTAGCGGGGGTAATGAGCAGTTCTTC.

CDR3 loop: CASSLRAPGTVGNQPQHF. The CDR3 DNA is TGTGCCAGCAGCTTGAGGGCTCCCGGGACAGTGGGCAATCAGCCCCAGCATTTT. This chain joins TRBV7-2 and TRBJ1-5, with 7 bases aligning to TRBD1. The CDR3 is 18 amino acids. V lost 3 bases to trimming and J lost 2 bases; unmatched junction nucleotides: 13. Germline assignment: CDR1 SGHTA and CDR2 FQGNSA.

The chain uses TRBV28 and TRBJ2-3; 8 bases are a match to TRBD2. Trimming cost V 0 bases and J 3 bases; bases outside gene matches: 8. The CDR3 has 17 amino acids. The V gene's germline CDR1 is MDHEN and CDR2 SYDVKM. The CDR3 bases are TGTGCCAGCAGTTTATGGGGCGTAGCGGGAATAACAGATACGCAGTATTTT. Translation gives CASSLWGVAGITDTQYF. Complete variable domain (other parts from reference TRBV28 and TRBJ2-3): DVKVTQSSRYLVKRTGEKVFLECVQDMDHENMFWYRQDPGLGLRLIYFSYDVKMKEKGDIPEGYSVSREKKERFSLILESASTNQTSMYLCASSLWGVAGITDTQYFGPGTRLTVL.

The rearrangement joins TRBV2 to TRBJ2-7; 9 bases map to TRBD2. The CDR3 runs to 16 residues. Germline CDR1 and CDR2: SNHLY and FYNNEI. Trimming removed 7 bases from V and 2 bases from J; junction bases left unmatched: 12. This chain's CDR3 is CASTSLAGPPPYEQYF. CDR3 sequence (DNA): TGTGCCAGCACATCACTAGCGGGTCCCCCCCCCTACGAGCAGTACTTC.

The chain carries TRBV28 and TRBJ1-6; D unclear. V shed 8 bases and J shed 7 bases, with 15 bases lying between them. The CDR3 runs to 14 residues. CDR1 MDHEN and CDR2 SYDVKM come from the germline V gene. The CDR3 DNA reads as TGTGCCAGCGGTCCTGGCGGGTCGAATTCACCCCTCCACTTT. This encodes CASGPGGSNSPLHF.

This clone appeared a single time. V and J are TRBV9 and TRBJ1-5; no firm D call. The germline V and J ends were trimmed by 3 bases and 2 bases, with 12 bases remaining between them. Germline V gives CDR1 SGDLS, CDR2 YYNGEE. CDR3 length: 15 residues. CDR3 bases: TGTGCCAGCAGCGCTAGTGGTGTCGGCAATCAGCCCCAGCATTTT. Encoded protein: CASSASGVGNQPQHF.